The 17 T cell receptor beta chains in this list originate from one sample, sequenced in a study of spatial heterogeneity in lung cancer. General study findings and limits: It was found that expanded intratumoral alpha and beta TCR counts tracked tumor mutation counts.

A single record per CDR3 protein comes from TCRdb applying MiXCR to the 5' RACE reads. This sample has some 6,200 distinct CDR3 sequences, with approximately 14% found just once. The antigens of these receptors remain unknown. The time point denotes: sample taken at primary tumor resection. The source material was lung tumor tissue, sampled at surgery. The source of these receptors is a male donor with early-stage non-small cell lung cancer.

This clonotype has more than one count but fewer than ten. This may stem from a read error, because a much larger clone lies one nucleotide away. In a library made to pick up alpha chains, this beta chain is a stray read with a size that means little. J is TRBJ1-1 and V is TRBV6-4; D ambiguous. V was cut by 10 bases and J by 6 bases, with 18 bases left in between. Looked up from germline, CDR1 is MRHNA and CDR2 is SNTAGT. This CDR3 region has 13 residues. The CDR3 region is CANRDPIAAEAFF. Here the CDR3 DNA reads TGTGCCAACAGAGATCCGATAGCCGCTGAAGCTTTCTTT.

As for this clonotype: This beta chain represents an off-target read in a library built for alpha chains; its size is of limited meaning. The V gene is TRBV5-6, the J gene TRBJ2-7; 12 bases map to TRBD2. J gave up 6 bases and V 4 bases, and 5 bases lay outside the gene matches. The CDR3 runs 14 residues. Looked up from germline, CDR1 is SGHDT and CDR2 is YYEEEE. Written as DNA, the CDR3 is TGTGCCAGCAGCCGGACTAGCGGGGTGGTCGAGCAGTACTTC. Its translation is CASSRTSGVVEQYF.

This clonotype was observed many times. This beta chain is an off-target read within a library intended for alpha chains, so its frequency means little. The rearrangement uses TRBV11-2 and TRBJ2-1, with 9 positions matching TRBD1. CDR1 is SGHAT, CDR2 FQNNGV, per germline. This CDR3 region has 15 residues. Trimming at V came to 5 bases and at J to 6 bases, leaving 8 bases not matched to a gene. The CDR3 region is CASSGGQGVFNEQFF. CDR3 bases: TGTGCCAGCAGCGGGGGACAGGGAGTTTTCAATGAGCAGTTCTTC.

By its share, this clonotype is medium-sized (0.01 to 0.1%). This beta chain represents an off-target read in a library built for alpha chains; its size is of limited meaning. The chain joins TRBV6-5 to TRBJ1-5, with 8 bases identical to TRBD1. This CDR3 is 15 amino acids long. The germline V gene encodes CDR1 MNHEY and CDR2 SVGAGI. With V trimmed by 6 bases and J by 0 bases, 4 bases remained unmatched. CDR3 DNA sequence: TGTGCCAGCAGGACACAGGGGGGTAGCAATCAGCCCCAGCATTTT. Protein product: CASRTQGGSNQPQHF.

This clonotype came up many times. This beta chain turned up in a library designed for alpha chains; as an off-target read, its abundance says little. The V gene is TRBV5-8, the J gene TRBJ1-5, with a weak D call TRBD1 (5 bases). The CDR3 runs to 17 residues. The germline gives CDR1 SGHTS, CDR2 YDEGEE. Trimming took 0 bases from V and 1 from J, leaving 14 bases between them. The CDR3 sequence is CASSLGLGDWSNQPQHF. CDR3 bases: TGTGCCAGCAGCTTGGGATTAGGGGACTGGAGCAATCAGCCCCAGCATTTT.

This clonotype was seen more than once but under ten times. Little can be read into the size of this beta chain, an off-target read in a library designed for alpha chains. This sequence joins TRBV5-1 and TRBJ1-2; D gene ambiguous. Per the germline V gene, CDR1 is SGHRS and CDR2 is YFSETQ. The V end was cut by 0 bases, the J end by 5 bases, with 17 bases between. The CDR3 length is 16 residues. The CDR3 DNA sequence: TGCGCCAGCAGCTTGGCCAAGGCAGGCGTTGGGTATGGCTACACCTTC. Its protein is CASSLAKAGVGYGYTF.

This clonotype was counted many times. This beta chain appears as a stray read in a library generated for alpha chains; its size is not informative. CDR3 coding DNA: TGTGCCATCACCGGGACAGGGGAGACCGGGGAGCTGTTTTTT. As protein: CAITGTGETGELFF. This chain joins TRBV10-3 and TRBJ2-2; TRBD1 aligns across 10 bases. After removal of 7 bases from V and 5 bases from J, the junction contained 4 bases not matched to a gene. CDR1 and CDR2 from the germline V gene are ENHRY and SYGVKD. The CDR3 is 14 residues long.

In its sample, this clonotype is medium-sized (0.01 to 0.1%). This beta chain lies outside the target of a library built for alpha chains; its clone size means little. This chain connects TRBV12-3 or TRBV12-4 to TRBJ2-1; 8 bases line up with TRBD1. V dropped 6 bases and J dropped 0; count of bases not matched to a gene: 10. CDR3 length equals 17 residues. In DNA form, the CDR3 reads TGTGCCAGCAGACCCGGACAGGGAAAGGGCTCCTACAATGAGCAGTTCTTC. Translating it yields CASRPGQGKGSYNEQFF.

By frequency in the sample, this clonotype is large. As an off-target read in a library built for alpha chains, this beta chain has a frequency of little significance. This chain connects TRBV19 to TRBJ2-2, with D hard to call. V lost 7 bases to trimming and J lost 7 bases, with 13 bases between them. The CDR3 covers 13 residues. Looked up from germline, CDR1 is LNHDA and CDR2 is SQIVND (reference sequence). CDR3 amino acids: CASKHRNDGELFF. For the CDR3, the DNA is TGTGCCAGTAAGCATCGGAACGACGGGGAGCTGTTTTTT.

Relative to its sample, this clonotype is medium-sized. Within a library made for alpha chains, this beta chain is off target, and its count is uninformative. J is TRBJ1-1 and V is TRBV7-8; tentatively, D is TRBD1 (5 bases). Germline lookup yields CDR1 SGHVS and CDR2 FQNEAQ. This CDR3 is built from 13 residues. Trimming left V 2 bases short and J 7 bases short, with 11 bases between. CDR3 protein: CASSLWGRHEAFF. CDR3 DNA: TGTGCCAGCAGCTTATGGGGCAGACATGAAGCTTTCTTT. Variable domain in full (rest from reference TRBV7-8 and TRBJ1-1): GAGVSQSPRYKVAKRGQDVALRCDPISGHVSLFWYQQALGQGPEFLTYFQNEAQLDKSGLPSDRFFAERPEGSVSTLKIQRTQQEDSAVYLCASSLWGRHEAFFGQGTRLTVV.

As for this clonotype: In a library made to pick up alpha chains, this beta chain is a stray read with a size that means little. This chain joins TRBV5-1 and TRBJ2-5, with 8 bases aligning to TRBD2. After removal of 4 bases from V and 5 bases from J, the junction contained 10 bases not matched to a gene. The CDR3 has 15 amino acids. The germline gives CDR1 SGHRS, CDR2 YFSETQ. The CDR3 DNA reads as TGCGCCAGCAGCAGGAGCGGGAGAGGGAGGGAGACCCAGTACTTC. This codes for CASSRSGRGRETQYF.

In this sample, this clonotype turned up many times. This beta chain appears as a stray read in a library generated for alpha chains; its size is not informative. The chain recombines TRBV7-2 with TRBJ2-2; no clear D. Looked up from germline, CDR1 is SGHTA and CDR2 is FQGNSA. The CDR3 totals 12 residues. The ends were cut back, 5 bases at V and 7 bases at J, with 8 bases in the middle. CDR3 sequence (DNA): TGTGCCAGCAGCCGCTACGGCGGGGAGCTGTTTTTT. This encodes CASSRYGGELFF.

Ten or more counts support this clonotype. This beta chain was picked up by a library intended for alpha chains and is off target, so its count carries little meaning. This chain links TRBV19 with TRBJ1-1; D may be TRBD1 (5 bases). V lost 1 base, J lost 4 bases, and 22 bases lay in between. The CDR3 has 18 amino acids. Per germline, CDR1 LNHDA and CDR2 SQIVND (reference sequence). The DNA for the CDR3 is TGTGCCAGTAGTATAGGGGGGACCCAAGGGCCCCTTGGCACTGAAGCTTTCTTT. This encodes CASSIGGTQGPLGTEAFF.

In the case of this clonotype: This beta chain is a stray sequence in a library constructed for alpha chains; its clone size is not meaningful. The V gene is TRBV28, the J gene TRBJ2-7; D remains ambiguous. The CDR3 covers 14 residues. V lost 4 bases and J 2 bases, leaving 12 bases between the germline ends. From germline, CDR1 is MDHEN and CDR2 SYDVKM. CDR3 sequence: CASSSPSGPYEQYF. The CDR3, as DNA: TGTGCCAGCAGTTCACCGTCGGGCCCCTACGAGCAGTACTTC.

There are many counts of this clonotype. This beta chain is an off-target read within a library intended for alpha chains, so its frequency means little. The rearrangement uses TRBV3-1 and TRBJ1-3; 7 nucleotides align to TRBD1. Germline CDR1 is LGHDT and CDR2 is YNNKEL (reference sequence). The length of the CDR3 is 16 residues. The V and J ends lost 5 bases and 1 base, in that order; junction bases with no gene match: 8. CDR3 nucleotide sequence: TGTGCCAGCAGCATAGGGACAGCTGAATCTGGAAACACCATATATTTT. Translating gives CASSIGTAESGNTIYF.

By share, this clonotype ranks as medium-sized (0.01 to 0.1%). This beta chain is an unintended read in a library built for alpha chains; its size means little. The CDR3 region is CASSEGRYTEAFF. Written as DNA, the CDR3 is TGTGCCAGCAGTGAGGGACGGTACACTGAAGCTTTCTTT. The chain employs TRBV6-6 and TRBJ1-1, with D possibly matching TRBD1 (5 bases). V lost 5 bases to trimming and J lost 3 bases, with 10 bases between them. CDR1 is MNHNY, CDR2 SVGAGI, per germline (reference sequence). The CDR3 runs to 13 residues.

On this clonotype itself: This beta chain came through as a stray read in a library set up for alpha chains, and its size says little. This chain links TRBV7-8 with TRBJ1-6, with 7 bases aligning to TRBD1. V was clipped by 5 bases and J by 0 bases; unmatched bases: 7. Germline V gene lookup returns CDR1 SGHVS and CDR2 FQNEAQ. This CDR3 is built from 17 residues. The CDR3 loop is CASSPNRGGSYNSPLHF. CDR3 DNA: TGTGCCAGCAGCCCTAACAGGGGTGGCTCCTATAATTCACCCCTCCACTTT.